The rows below give T cell receptor beta chains drawn from one sample of a study of cytomegalovirus exposure and HLA in healthy donors. This table comes from immunoSEQ multiplex PCR, and its TCRdb copy is limited to in-frame clones, with some not included. Counted here are 180,000 or so clones, 80% to 90% occurring once; the ten biggest clones make up about a tenth. Sequencing used PBMCs. These receptors were taken from a man between 18 and 29 years old in good health and CMV-seropositive. CDR3s include the opening cysteine and the closing phenylalanine or tryptophan. D genes are given only for firm matches. Only part of the rows carry a size: once, few, many, or a class if the clone is expanded.

D gene,V gene,J gene,clone size,CDR3 protein,CDR3 DNA
-,TRBV18,TRBJ2-2,-,CASSIPNTGELFF,TGTGCCAGCTCCATCCCGAACACCGGGGAGCTGTTTTTT
TRBD2,TRBV28,TRBJ2-7,-,CASSSLLAGGSYEQYF,TGTGCCAGCAGTTCCTTACTAGCGGGGGGATCCTACGAGCAGTACTTC
TRBD1,TRBV5-1,TRBJ2-3,once,CASSLGQGFTDTQYF,TGCGCCAGCAGCTTGGGACAGGGCTTCACAGATACGCAGTATTTT
-,TRBV5-4,TRBJ2-1,few,CASSLGGGAGGEQFF,TGTGCCAGCAGCTTGGGAGGGGGGGCCGGAGGAGAGCAGTTCTTC
-,TRBV7-3,TRBJ2-1,-,CASSPTGTYNEQFF,TGTGCCAGCAGTCCTACAGGGACCTACAATGAGCAGTTCTTC
-,TRBV11-2,TRBJ2-7,-,CASSLVPRDEQYF,TGTGCCAGCAGCTTAGTGCCCAGGGACGAGCAGTACTTC
-,TRBV7-8,TRBJ1-2,-,CASSSTGTNYGYTF,TGTGCCAGCAGCTCTACAGGCACTAACTATGGCTACACCTTC
TRBD1,TRBV14,TRBJ2-5,-,CASSQGTGGRQETQYF,TGTGCCAGCAGCCAAGGGACAGGGGGAAGGCAAGAGACCCAGTACTTC
TRBD1,TRBV6-1,TRBJ1-5,-,CASSLGQGRQPQHF,TGTGCCAGCAGTTTAGGACAGGGAAGACAGCCCCAGCATTTT
-,TRBV6-6,TRBJ2-5,few,CASSTRGRETQYF,TGTGCCAGCAGTACAAGGGGCCGGGAGACCCAGTACTTC